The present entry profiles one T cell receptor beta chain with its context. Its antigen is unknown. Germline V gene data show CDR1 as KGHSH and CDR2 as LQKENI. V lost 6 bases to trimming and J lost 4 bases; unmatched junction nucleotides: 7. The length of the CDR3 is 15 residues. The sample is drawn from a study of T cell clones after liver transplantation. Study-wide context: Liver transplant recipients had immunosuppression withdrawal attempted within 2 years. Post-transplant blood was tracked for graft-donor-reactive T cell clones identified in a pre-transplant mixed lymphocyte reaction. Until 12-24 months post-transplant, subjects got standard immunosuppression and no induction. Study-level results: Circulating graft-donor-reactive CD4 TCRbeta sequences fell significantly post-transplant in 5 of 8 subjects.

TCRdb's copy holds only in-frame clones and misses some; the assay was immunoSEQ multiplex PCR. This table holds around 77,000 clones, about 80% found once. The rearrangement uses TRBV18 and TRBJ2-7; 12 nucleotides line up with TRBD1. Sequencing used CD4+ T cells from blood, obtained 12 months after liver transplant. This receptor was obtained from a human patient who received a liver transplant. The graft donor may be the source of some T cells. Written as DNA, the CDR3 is TGTGCCAGCTCCCCAGGGGGACAGGGGGCTTACGAGCAGTACTTC. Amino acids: CASSPGGQGAYEQYF.